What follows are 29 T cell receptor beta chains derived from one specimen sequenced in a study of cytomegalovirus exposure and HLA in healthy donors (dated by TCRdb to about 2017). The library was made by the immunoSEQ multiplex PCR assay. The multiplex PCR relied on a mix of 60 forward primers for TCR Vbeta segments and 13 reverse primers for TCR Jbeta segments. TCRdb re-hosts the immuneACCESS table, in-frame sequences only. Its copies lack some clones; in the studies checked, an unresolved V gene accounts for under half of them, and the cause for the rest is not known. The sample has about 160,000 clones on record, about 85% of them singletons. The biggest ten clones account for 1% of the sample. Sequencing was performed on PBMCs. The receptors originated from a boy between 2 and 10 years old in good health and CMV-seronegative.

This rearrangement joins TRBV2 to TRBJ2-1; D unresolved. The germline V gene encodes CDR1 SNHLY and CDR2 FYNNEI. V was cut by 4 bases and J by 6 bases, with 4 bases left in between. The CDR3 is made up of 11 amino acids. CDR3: CASSARNEQFF. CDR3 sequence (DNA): TGTGCCAGCAGTGCCCGCAATGAGCAGTTCTTC.

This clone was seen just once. The CDR3 DNA sequence: TGTGCCTGGAGTGTACCGGGGTGGGACTCCTACGAGCAGTACTTC. Protein sequence: CAWSVPGWDSYEQYF. The chain combines TRBV30 with TRBJ2-5, with D possibly TRBD2 on 5 matching bases. The J call may be wrong; the DNA end is better matched by TRBJ2-7. Germline values: CDR1 GTSNPN, CDR2 SVGIG (reference sequence). The CDR3 sequence is 15 residues long.

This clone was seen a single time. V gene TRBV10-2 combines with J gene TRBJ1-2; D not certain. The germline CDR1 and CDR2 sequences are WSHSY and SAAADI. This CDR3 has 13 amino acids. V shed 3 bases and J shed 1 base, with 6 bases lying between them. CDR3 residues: CASSDRSNYGYTF. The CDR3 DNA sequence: TGCGCCAGCAGTGACAGAAGTAACTATGGCTACACCTTC.

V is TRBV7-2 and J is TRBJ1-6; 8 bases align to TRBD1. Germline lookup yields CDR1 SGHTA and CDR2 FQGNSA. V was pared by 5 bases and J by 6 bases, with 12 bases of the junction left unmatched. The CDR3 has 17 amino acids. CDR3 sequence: CASSGRDRPRSNSPLHF. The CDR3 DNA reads TGTGCCAGCAGCGGACGGGACAGGCCACGAAGTAATTCACCCCTCCACTTT.

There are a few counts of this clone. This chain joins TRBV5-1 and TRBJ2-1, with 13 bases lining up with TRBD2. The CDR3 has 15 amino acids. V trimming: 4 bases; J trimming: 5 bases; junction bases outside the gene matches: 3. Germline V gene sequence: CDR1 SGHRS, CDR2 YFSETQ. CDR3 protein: CASSLLAGGNNEQFF. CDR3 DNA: TGCGCCAGCAGCCTACTAGCGGGAGGGAACAATGAGCAGTTCTTC.

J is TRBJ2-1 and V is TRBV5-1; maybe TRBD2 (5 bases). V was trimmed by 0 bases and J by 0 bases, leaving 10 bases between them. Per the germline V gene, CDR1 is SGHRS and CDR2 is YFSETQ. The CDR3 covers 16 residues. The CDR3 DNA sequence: TGCGCCAGCAGCTTGGGACTGGACTTCTCCTACAATGAGCAGTTCTTC. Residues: CASSLGLDFSYNEQFF.

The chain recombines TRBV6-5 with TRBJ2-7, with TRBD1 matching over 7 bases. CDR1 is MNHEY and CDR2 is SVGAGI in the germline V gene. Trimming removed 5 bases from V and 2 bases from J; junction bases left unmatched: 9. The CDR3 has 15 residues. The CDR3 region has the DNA TGTGCCAGCAGTACCCGGGACAGTAGACCCTACGAGCAGTACTTC. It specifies CASSTRDSRPYEQYF.

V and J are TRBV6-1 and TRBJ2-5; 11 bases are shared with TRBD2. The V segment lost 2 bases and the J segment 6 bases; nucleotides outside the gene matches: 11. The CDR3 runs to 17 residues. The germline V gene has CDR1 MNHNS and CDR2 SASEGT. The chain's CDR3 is CASSETSGGGGLQTQYF. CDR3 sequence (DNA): TGTGCCAGCAGTGAAACTAGCGGGGGCGGAGGACTGCAGACCCAGTACTTC.

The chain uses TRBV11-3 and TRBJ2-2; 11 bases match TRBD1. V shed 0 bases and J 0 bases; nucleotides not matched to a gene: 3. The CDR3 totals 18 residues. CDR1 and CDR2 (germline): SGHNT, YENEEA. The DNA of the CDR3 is TGTGCCAGCAGCTTAGAATGGACAGGGGGCTCGAACACCGGGGAGCTGTTTTTT. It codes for CASSLEWTGGSNTGELFF.

In nucleotides, the CDR3 is TGTGCCAGTAGTAAGTACCGTAGTAGCAATCAGCCCCAGCATTTT. This encodes CASSKYRSSNQPQHF. V is TRBV19 and J is TRBJ1-5; D gene uncertain. V lost 4 bases to trimming and J lost 0 bases, with 10 bases between them. Germline values: CDR1 LNHDA, CDR2 SQIVND (reference sequence). The CDR3 is made up of 15 amino acids.

The CDR3 region has the DNA TGTGCCAGCAGCTCTTCGGTGCTGACAGGGATGGATGGCTACACCTTC. It specifies CASSSSVLTGMDGYTF. This chain connects TRBV5-4 to TRBJ1-2, with 7 bases identical to TRBD1. The CDR3 consists of 16 residues. V gave up 3 bases and J gave up 6 bases; unmatched junction bases: 14. The germline gives CDR1 SGHNT, CDR2 YYREEE (reference sequence).

DNA for the CDR3: TGTGCCAGCAGCTTCCGGACAGGGAACACCGGGGAGCTGTTTTTT. As protein: CASSFRTGNTGELFF. The chain joins TRBV13 to TRBJ2-2, with 7 positions matching TRBD1. Trimming took 3 bases from V and 1 from J; bases not matched to a gene: 2. Germline assignment: CDR1 PRHDT and CDR2 FYEKMQ (reference sequence). There are 15 residues in the CDR3.

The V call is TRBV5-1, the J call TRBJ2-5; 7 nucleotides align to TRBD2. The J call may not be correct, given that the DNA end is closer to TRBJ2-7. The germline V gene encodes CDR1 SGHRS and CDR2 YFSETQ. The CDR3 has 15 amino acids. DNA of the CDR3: TGCGCCAGCAGCCTGGCTGAGACTAGCTCTTACGAGCAGTACTTC. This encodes CASSLAETSSYEQYF.

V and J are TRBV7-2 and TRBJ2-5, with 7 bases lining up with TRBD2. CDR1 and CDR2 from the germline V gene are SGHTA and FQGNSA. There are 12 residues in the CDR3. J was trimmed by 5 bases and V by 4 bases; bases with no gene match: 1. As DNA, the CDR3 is TGTGCCAGCAGCTCCGGGGGGGAGACCCAGTACTTC. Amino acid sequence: CASSSGGETQYF.

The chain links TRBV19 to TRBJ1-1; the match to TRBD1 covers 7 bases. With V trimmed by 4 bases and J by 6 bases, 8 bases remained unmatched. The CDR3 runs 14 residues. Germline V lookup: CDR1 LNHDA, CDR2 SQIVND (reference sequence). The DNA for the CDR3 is TGTGCCAGTAGTACGCAGGGGGTATTGGCTGAAGCTTTCTTT. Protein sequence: CASSTQGVLAEAFF.

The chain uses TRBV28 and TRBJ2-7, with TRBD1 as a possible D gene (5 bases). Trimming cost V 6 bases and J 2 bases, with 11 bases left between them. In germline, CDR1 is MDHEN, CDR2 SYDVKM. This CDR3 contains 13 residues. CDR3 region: CASSPRGTYEQYV. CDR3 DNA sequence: TGTGCCAGCAGCCCTAGGGGTACCTACGAGCAGTACGTC.

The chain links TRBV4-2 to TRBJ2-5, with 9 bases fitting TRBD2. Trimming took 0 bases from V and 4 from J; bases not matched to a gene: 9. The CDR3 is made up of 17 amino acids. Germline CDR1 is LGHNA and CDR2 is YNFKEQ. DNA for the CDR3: TGTGCCAGCAGCCAAGATCATCTAGCGGGGAGCGCAGAGACCCAGTACTTC. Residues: CASSQDHLAGSAETQYF.

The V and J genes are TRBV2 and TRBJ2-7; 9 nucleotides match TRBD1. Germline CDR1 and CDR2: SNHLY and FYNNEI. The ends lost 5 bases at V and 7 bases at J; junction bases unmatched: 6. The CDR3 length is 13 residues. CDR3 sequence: CASSPRGQGEQYF. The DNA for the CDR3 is TGTGCCAGCAGTCCCCGGGGACAGGGTGAGCAGTACTTC.

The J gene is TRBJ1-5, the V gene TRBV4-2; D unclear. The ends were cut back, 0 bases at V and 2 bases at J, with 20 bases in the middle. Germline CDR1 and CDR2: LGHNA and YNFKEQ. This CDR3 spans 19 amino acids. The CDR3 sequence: CASSQEAGAVGGRNQPQHF. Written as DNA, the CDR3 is TGTGCCAGCAGCCAAGAGGCGGGCGCGGTCGGCGGGCGCAATCAGCCCCAGCATTTT.

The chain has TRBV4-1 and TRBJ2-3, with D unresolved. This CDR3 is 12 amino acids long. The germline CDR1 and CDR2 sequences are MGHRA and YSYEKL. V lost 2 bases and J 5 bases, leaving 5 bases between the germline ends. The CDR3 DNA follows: TGCGCCAGCAGCCAACCCCAAGATACGCAGTATTTT. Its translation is CASSQPQDTQYF.

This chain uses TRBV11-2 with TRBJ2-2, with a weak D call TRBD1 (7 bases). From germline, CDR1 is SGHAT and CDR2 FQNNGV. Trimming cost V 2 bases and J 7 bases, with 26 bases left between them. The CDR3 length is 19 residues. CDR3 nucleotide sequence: TGTGCCAGCAGCTTAAGGGGGCGGGGACCTGCGGCGATAGGCGGGGAGCTGTTTTTT. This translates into CASSLRGRGPAAIGGELFF.

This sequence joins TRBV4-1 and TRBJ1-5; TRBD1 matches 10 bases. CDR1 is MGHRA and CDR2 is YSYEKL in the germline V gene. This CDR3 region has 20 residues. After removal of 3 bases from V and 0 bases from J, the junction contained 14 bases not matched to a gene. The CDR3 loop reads CASSHGSGQGTDYSNQPQHF. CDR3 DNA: TGCGCCAGCAGCCATGGTTCGGGACAGGGGACAGATTATAGCAATCAGCCCCAGCATTTT.

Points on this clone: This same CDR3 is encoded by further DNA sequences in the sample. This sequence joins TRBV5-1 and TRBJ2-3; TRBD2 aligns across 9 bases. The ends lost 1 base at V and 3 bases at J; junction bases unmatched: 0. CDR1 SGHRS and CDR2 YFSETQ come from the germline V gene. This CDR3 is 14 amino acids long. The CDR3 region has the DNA TGCGCCAGCAGCTTGACTAGCGGGACAGATACGCAGTATTTT. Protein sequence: CASSLTSGTDTQYF.

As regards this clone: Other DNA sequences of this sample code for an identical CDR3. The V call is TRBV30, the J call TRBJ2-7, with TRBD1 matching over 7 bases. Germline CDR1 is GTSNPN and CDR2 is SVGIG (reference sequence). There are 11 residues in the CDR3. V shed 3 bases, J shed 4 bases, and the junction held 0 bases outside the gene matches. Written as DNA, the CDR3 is TGTGCCTGGAGCAGGGGGTACGAGCAGTACTTC. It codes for CAWSRGYEQYF. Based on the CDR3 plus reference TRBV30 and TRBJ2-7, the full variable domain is SQTIHQWPATLVQPVGSPLSLECTVEGTSNPNLYWYRQAAGRGLQLLFYSVGIGQISSEVPQNLSASRPQDRQFILSSKKLLLSDSGFYLCAWSRGYEQYFGPGTRLTVT.

In DNA form, the CDR3 reads TGTGCCATCAGTGGGCCAGGGACAGGGGGGACCTACGAGCAGTACTTC. Translation: CAISGPGTGGTYEQYF. The chain joins TRBV10-3 to TRBJ2-7, with 11 bases fitting TRBD1. J gave up 2 bases and V 4 bases, and 7 bases lay outside the gene matches. The germline CDR1 and CDR2 sequences are ENHRY and SYGVKD. The CDR3 is 16 amino acids.

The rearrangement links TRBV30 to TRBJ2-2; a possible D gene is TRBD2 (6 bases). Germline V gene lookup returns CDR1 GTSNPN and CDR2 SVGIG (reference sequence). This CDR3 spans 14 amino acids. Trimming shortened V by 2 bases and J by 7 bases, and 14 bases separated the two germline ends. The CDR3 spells CAWSFGLRGGELFF. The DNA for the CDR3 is TGTGCCTGGAGTTTCGGACTAAGGGGCGGGGAGCTGTTTTTT.

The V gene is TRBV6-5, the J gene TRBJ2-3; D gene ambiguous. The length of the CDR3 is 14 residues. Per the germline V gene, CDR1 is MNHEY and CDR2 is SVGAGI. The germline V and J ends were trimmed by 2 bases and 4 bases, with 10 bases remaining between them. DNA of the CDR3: TGTGCCAGCAGTTACATTGAATGGCCAGATACGCAGTATTTT. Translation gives CASSYIEWPDTQYF.

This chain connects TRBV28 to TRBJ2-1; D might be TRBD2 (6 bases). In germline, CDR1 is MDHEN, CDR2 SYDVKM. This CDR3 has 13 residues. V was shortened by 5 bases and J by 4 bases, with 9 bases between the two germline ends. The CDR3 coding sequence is TGTGCCAGCAGTCAGGGACTTTACAATGAGCAGTTCTTC. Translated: CASSQGLYNEQFF.

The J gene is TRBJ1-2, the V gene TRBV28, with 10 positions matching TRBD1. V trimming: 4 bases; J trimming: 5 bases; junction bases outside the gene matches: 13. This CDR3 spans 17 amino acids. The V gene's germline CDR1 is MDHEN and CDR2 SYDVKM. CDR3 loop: CASSSPGQGPTNYGYTF. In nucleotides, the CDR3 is TGTGCCAGCAGTTCGCCGGGACAGGGGCCCACCAATTATGGCTACACCTTC.